These 25 T cell receptor beta chains were sequenced from one sample in a study of blood T cell repertoires in COVID-19. Sequenced by immunoSEQ multiplex PCR; TCRdb stores in-frame clones only, minus some. The sample carries 150,000 to 200,000 clones, under 85% recorded once. Specimen: peripheral blood. The receptor set was obtained from a man between 70 and 80 years old who had recovered from COVID-19.

The chain links TRBV7-8 to TRBJ2-2, with D maybe TRBD2 (6 bases). CDR1 is SGHVS and CDR2 is FQNEAQ in the germline V gene. V lost 2 bases to trimming and J lost 5 bases, with 18 bases between them. CDR3 length equals 17 residues. CDR3 region: CASSLFTGRRETGELFF. The CDR3 coding sequence is TGTGCCAGCAGCTTATTTACCGGCCGGAGGGAAACCGGGGAGCTGTTTTTT.

The chain employs TRBV10-3 and TRBJ1-1, with TRBD1 as a possible D gene (5 bases). Germline assignment: CDR1 ENHRY and CDR2 SYGVKD. This CDR3 has 13 residues. V gave up 7 bases and J gave up 9 bases, with 18 bases separating them. CDR3 DNA sequence: TGTGCCATCACAGAAACCAGGGAAAGTCAAGCTTTCTTT. Translating it yields CAITETRESQAFF.

The chain is built from TRBV9 and TRBJ2-7; maybe TRBD2 (6 bases). The CDR3 loop spans 14 amino acids. Germline V gives CDR1 SGDLS, CDR2 YYNGEE. Trimming left V 2 bases short and J 4 bases short, with 13 bases between. The CDR3 spells CASSVGLAQYEQYF. In DNA form, the CDR3 reads TGTGCCAGCAGCGTGGGGCTAGCGCAGTACGAGCAGTACTTC.

The chain recombines TRBV5-1 with TRBJ1-3, with TRBD1 identical over 8 bases. Trimming took 1 base from V and 0 from J; bases not matched to a gene: 3. The CDR3 is made up of 16 amino acids. Looked up from germline, CDR1 is SGHRS and CDR2 is YFSETQ. CDR3 region: CASSLQGANSGNTIYF. The CDR3 DNA sequence: TGCGCCAGCAGCTTGCAGGGGGCAAACTCTGGAAACACCATATATTTT.

The sample holds a few counts of this clone. The chain uses TRBV6-6 and TRBJ2-5, with D possibly being TRBD2 (5 bases). V lost 5 bases, J lost 1 base, and 11 bases lay in between. Germline V gene lookup returns CDR1 MNHNY and CDR2 SVGAGI (reference sequence). This CDR3 contains 14 residues. The chain's CDR3 is CASSAHGVQETQYF. DNA for the CDR3: TGTGCCAGCAGTGCCCACGGGGTCCAAGAGACCCAGTACTTC.

This clone was counted between two and nine times. The chain joins TRBV5-1 to TRBJ2-2, with 8 bases that match TRBD1. Germline loops: CDR1 SGHRS, CDR2 YFSETQ. The junction had 11 bases not matched to a gene; V was cut back by 4 bases and J by 6 bases. This CDR3 has 16 amino acids. In nucleotides, the CDR3 is TGCGCCAGCAGCCGTTCGACAGGGGATCTCCCCGGGGAGCTGTTTTTT. Protein sequence: CASSRSTGDLPGELFF.

This chain links TRBV4-1 with TRBJ2-1; tentatively, D is TRBD2 (5 bases). Germline lookup yields CDR1 MGHRA and CDR2 YSYEKL. Trimming took off 0 bases at V and 4 bases at J, with 19 bases between the two ends. The CDR3 has 18 amino acids. CDR3 amino acids: CASSQESIGSGKYNEQFF. DNA for the CDR3: TGCGCCAGCAGCCAAGAATCTATCGGAAGCGGAAAGTACAATGAGCAGTTCTTC.

The V call is TRBV4-1, the J call TRBJ2-1; TRBD2 agrees at 13 bases. This CDR3 comprises 15 residues. V dropped 6 bases and J dropped 9; count of bases not matched to a gene: 8. Germline CDR1 and CDR2: MGHRA and YSYEKL. CDR3: CASRSLAGGHFEQFF. CDR3 coding DNA: TGCGCCAGCAGGTCACTAGCGGGAGGGCATTTTGAGCAGTTCTTC.

V gene TRBV21-1 combines with J gene TRBJ2-3; the table gives TRBD1 as D, unverified against the DNA. TRBV21-1 is a known pseudogene. This CDR3 region has 15 residues. CDR3 protein: CASSGTGGNTDTQYF. The CDR3 nucleotides read TGTGCCAGCAGCGGGACAGGAGGGAACACAGATACGCAGTATTTT.

The chain has TRBV28 and TRBJ1-6; TRBD1 agrees at 7 bases. V shed 5 bases and J 9 bases; nucleotides not matched to a gene: 10. CDR3 size: 15 residues. Germline lookup yields CDR1 MDHEN and CDR2 SYDVKM. The CDR3 DNA reads TGTGCCAGCAGTCCCCCGGGACAGAGTATTTCACCCCTCCACTTT. This sequence encodes CASSPPGQSISPLHF.

The chain recombines TRBV15 with TRBJ2-7; TRBD1 agrees at 10 bases. The CDR3 covers 14 residues. Germline assignment: CDR1 LNHNV and CDR2 YYDKDF (reference sequence). V was clipped by 5 bases and J by 4 bases; unmatched bases: 5. The CDR3 sequence is CATSGDRGGYEQYF. CDR3 coding DNA: TGTGCCACCAGCGGGGACAGGGGCGGGTACGAGCAGTACTTC.

The chain combines TRBV2 with TRBJ2-3; D is uncertain. The ends were cut back, 4 bases at V and 6 bases at J, with 5 bases in the middle. Germline-derived CDR1 and CDR2 are SNHLY and FYNNEI. This CDR3 comprises 11 residues. CDR3 amino acids: CASSGVDTQYF. The CDR3 DNA sequence: TGTGCCAGCAGTGGAGTTGATACGCAGTATTTT.

This chain uses TRBV28 with TRBJ2-1; 10 nucleotides line up with TRBD1. Germline-derived CDR1 and CDR2 are MDHEN and SYDVKM. Germline trimming cut 6 bases from V and 12 bases from J; bases unmatched to any gene: 5. This CDR3 comprises 12 residues. CDR3 region: CASSSGQGRQFF. The CDR3 bases are TGTGCCAGCAGCTCGGGACAGGGGCGGCAGTTCTTC.

This clone was seen only a few times. The chain joins TRBV2 to TRBJ1-1, with a weak D call TRBD1 (5 bases). This CDR3 has 12 residues. The V gene lost 4 bases and the J gene lost 6 bases, with 9 bases spanning the gap. Germline-derived CDR1 and CDR2 are SNHLY and FYNNEI. This CDR3 is CASSGQTSEAFF. CDR3 in DNA: TGTGCCAGCAGTGGACAGACATCTGAAGCTTTCTTT. The full variable domain, its missing parts supplied by reference TRBV2 and TRBJ1-1, is EPEVTQTPSHQVTQMGQEVILRCVPISNHLYFYWYRQILGQKVEFLVSFYNNEISEKSEIFDDQFSVERPDGSNFTLKIRSTKLEDSAMYFCASSGQTSEAFFGQGTRLTVV.

This clone rates as medium-sized. The chain couples TRBV4-1 to TRBJ2-7; 9 bases line up with TRBD2. With 1 base clipped from V and 3 bases from J, the junction kept 4 bases outside the gene matches. Germline V lookup: CDR1 MGHRA, CDR2 YSYEKL. The CDR3 is 15 residues long. This CDR3 reads CASSQGLAVSYEQYF. The CDR3 bases are TGCGCCAGCAGCCAAGGACTAGCGGTGAGCTACGAGCAGTACTTC.

The chain couples TRBV30 to TRBJ1-4, with TRBD1 as a possible D gene (5 bases). Germline V gives CDR1 GTSNPN, CDR2 SVGIG (reference sequence). The CDR3 runs to 11 residues. V shed 3 bases and J shed 12 bases, with 11 bases lying between them. The CDR3 is CAWSLRGELFF. The CDR3 nucleotides read TGTGCCTGGAGCTTACGGGGGGAACTGTTTTTT.

The J gene is TRBJ1-1, the V gene TRBV7-2, with D unresolved. CDR1 is SGHTA and CDR2 is FQGNSA in the germline V gene. The CDR3 spans 16 residues. Trimming pared 7 bases from V and 3 bases from J, leaving 21 bases between. CDR3 bases: TGTGCCAGCATATCGACGGCGGCGTCCCCATACACTGAAGCTTTCTTT. Translated, it gives CASISTAASPYTEAFF.

The CDR3 is CASSRLAGYEQYF. The CDR3 region has the DNA TGTGCCAGCAGCAGACTAGCGGGCTACGAGCAGTACTTC. This chain links TRBV12-3 or TRBV12-4 with TRBJ2-7; TRBD2 agrees at 10 bases. The CDR3 contains 13 residues. The trim removed 6 bases at V and 3 bases at J, leaving 2 bases unmatched.

The chain employs TRBV19 and TRBJ1-6; a weak D match, TRBD1 (5 bases). The CDR3 is 16 amino acids. Trimming removed 3 bases at V and 8 bases at J, with 17 bases between. CDR1 and CDR2 from the germline V gene are LNHDA and SQIVND (reference sequence). CDR3 protein: CASSIRAPRRDSPLHF. The CDR3 DNA reads as TGTGCCAGTAGTATCCGGGCCCCGCGCAGGGATTCACCCCTCCACTTT.

The chain joins TRBV4-1 to TRBJ1-5; perhaps TRBD1 as D (5 bases). Germline CDR1 is MGHRA and CDR2 is YSYEKL. Trimming removed 0 bases at V and 6 bases at J, with 15 bases between. This CDR3 region has 16 residues. CDR3 DNA: TGCGCCAGCAGCCAAGATCAGGCAGGGTTGGGTCAGCCCCAGCATTTT. It translates to CASSQDQAGLGQPQHF.

V gene TRBV9 combines with J gene TRBJ2-3, with 7 bases lining up with TRBD2. The germline V gene has CDR1 SGDLS and CDR2 YYNGEE. The CDR3 consists of 14 residues. Trimming removed 4 bases from V and 8 bases from J; junction bases left unmatched: 10. CDR3 DNA sequence: TGTGCCAGCAGCCCGCCGGGCGGGGGTTCTACGCAGTATTTT. Translation: CASSPPGGGSTQYF.

The J gene is TRBJ1-4, the V gene TRBV5-1, with a weak D call TRBD1 (6 bases). The CDR3 is made up of 15 amino acids. The V and J ends lost 5 bases and 2 bases respectively, with 13 bases between them. CDR1 SGHRS and CDR2 YFSETQ come from the germline V gene. CDR3 sequence (DNA): TGCGCCAGCAGGCTTACAGGGAAGACTAATGAAAAACTGTTTTTT. It translates to CASRLTGKTNEKLFF. Complete variable domain (other parts from reference TRBV5-1 and TRBJ1-4): KAGVTQTPRYLIKTRGQQVTLSCSPISGHRSVSWYQQTPGQGLQFLFEYFSETQRNKGNFPGRFSGRQFSNSRSEMNVSTLELGDSALYLCASRLTGKTNEKLFFGSGTQLSVL.

The chain carries TRBV6-2 or TRBV6-3 and TRBJ2-7, with 9 bases matching TRBD2. Germline V gene data show CDR1 as MNHEY and CDR2 as SVGEGT. V shed 4 bases and J 6 bases; nucleotides not matched to a gene: 7. The CDR3 spans 14 residues. The DNA of the CDR3 is TGTGCCAGCAGTTGGTGGCGGGAGGGCGGCGAGCAGTACTTC. The encoded protein is CASSWWREGGEQYF.

The chain couples TRBV29-1 to TRBJ2-1; the D gene is possibly TRBD2 (6 bases). V dropped 7 bases and J dropped 7 bases, with 8 bases sitting between them. The CDR3 loop spans 10 amino acids. Germline loops: CDR1 SQVTM, CDR2 ANQGSEA. The CDR3 DNA follows: TGCAGCGCCGGGGGAAATGAGCAGTTCTTC. Its protein is CSAGGNEQFF.

The chain uses TRBV30 and TRBJ1-1; no definite D call. Trimming took 2 bases from V and 1 from J, leaving 11 bases between them. This CDR3 is built from 14 residues. CDR1 and CDR2 (germline): GTSNPN, SVGIG (reference sequence). This chain's CDR3 is CAWSNRLANTEAFF. The DNA of the CDR3 is TGTGCCTGGAGTAATCGACTGGCGAACACTGAAGCTTTCTTT.